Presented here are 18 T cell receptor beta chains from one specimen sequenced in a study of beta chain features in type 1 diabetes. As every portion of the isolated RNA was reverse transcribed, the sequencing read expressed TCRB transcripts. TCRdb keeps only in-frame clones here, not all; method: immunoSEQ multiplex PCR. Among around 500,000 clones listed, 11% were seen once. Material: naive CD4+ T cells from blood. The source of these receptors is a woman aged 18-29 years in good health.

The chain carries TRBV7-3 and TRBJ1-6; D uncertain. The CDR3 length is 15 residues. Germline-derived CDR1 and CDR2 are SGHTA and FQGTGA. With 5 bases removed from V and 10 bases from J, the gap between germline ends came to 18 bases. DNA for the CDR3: TGTGCCAGCAGCCCATCGGGCCTTAAACGATCACCCCTCCACTTT. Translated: CASSPSGLKRSPLHF.

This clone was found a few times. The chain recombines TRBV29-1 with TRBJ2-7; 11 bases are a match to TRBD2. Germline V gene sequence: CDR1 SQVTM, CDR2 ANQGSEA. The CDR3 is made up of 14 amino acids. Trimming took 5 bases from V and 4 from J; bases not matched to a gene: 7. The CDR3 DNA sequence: TGCAGCGTTATTGGAGCTAGCGGGAGGTACGAGCAGTACTTC. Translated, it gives CSVIGASGRYEQYF.

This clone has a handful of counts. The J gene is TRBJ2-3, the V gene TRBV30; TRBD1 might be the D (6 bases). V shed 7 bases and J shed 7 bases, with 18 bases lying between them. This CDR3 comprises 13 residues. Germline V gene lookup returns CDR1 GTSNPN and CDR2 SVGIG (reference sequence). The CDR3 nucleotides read TGTGCCTCACAGGGAGAAATACAACATACGCAGTATTTT. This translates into CASQGEIQHTQYF.

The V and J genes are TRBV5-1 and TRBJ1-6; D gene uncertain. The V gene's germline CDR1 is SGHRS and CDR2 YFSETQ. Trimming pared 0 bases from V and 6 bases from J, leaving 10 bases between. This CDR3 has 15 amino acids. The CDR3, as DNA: TGCGCCAGCAGCTTGGTCGGGGTTGGTAATTCACCCCTCCACTTT. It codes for CASSLVGVGNSPLHF.

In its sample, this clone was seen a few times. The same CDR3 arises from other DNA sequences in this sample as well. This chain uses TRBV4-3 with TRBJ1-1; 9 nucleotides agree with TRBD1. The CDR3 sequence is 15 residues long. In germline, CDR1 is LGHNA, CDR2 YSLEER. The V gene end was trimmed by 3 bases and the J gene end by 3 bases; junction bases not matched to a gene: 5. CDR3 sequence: CASSQEGQGDTEAFF. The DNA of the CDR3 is TGCGCCAGCAGCCAGGAGGGACAGGGTGACACTGAAGCTTTCTTT.

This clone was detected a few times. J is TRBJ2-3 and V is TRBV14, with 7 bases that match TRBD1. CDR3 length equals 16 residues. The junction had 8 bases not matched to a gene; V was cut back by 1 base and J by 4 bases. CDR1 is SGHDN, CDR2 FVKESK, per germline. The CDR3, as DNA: TGTGCCAGCAGCCAAGTACGAGGGGGCGCCGCAGATACGCAGTATTTT. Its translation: CASSQVRGGAADTQYF. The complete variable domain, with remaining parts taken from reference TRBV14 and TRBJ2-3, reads EAGVTQFPSHSVIEKGQTVTLRCDPISGHDNLYWYRRVMGKEIKFLLHFVKESKQDESGMPNNRFLAERTGGTYSTLKVQPAELEDSGVYFCASSQVRGGAADTQYFGPGTRLTVL.

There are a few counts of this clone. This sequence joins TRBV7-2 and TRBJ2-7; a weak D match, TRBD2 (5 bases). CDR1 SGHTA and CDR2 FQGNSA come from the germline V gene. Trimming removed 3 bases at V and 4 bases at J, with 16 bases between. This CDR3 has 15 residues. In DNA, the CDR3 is TGTGCCAGCAGCTTCAGGAGTACGGGGAGATACGAGCAGTACTTC. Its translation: CASSFRSTGRYEQYF.

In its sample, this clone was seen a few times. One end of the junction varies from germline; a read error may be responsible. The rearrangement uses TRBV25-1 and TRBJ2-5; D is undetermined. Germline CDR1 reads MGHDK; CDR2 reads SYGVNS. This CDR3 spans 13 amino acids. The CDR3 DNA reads TGTGCCAGCAGCGATTTCAACCGCGAGATCCAGTACTTC. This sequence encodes CASSDFNREIQYF.

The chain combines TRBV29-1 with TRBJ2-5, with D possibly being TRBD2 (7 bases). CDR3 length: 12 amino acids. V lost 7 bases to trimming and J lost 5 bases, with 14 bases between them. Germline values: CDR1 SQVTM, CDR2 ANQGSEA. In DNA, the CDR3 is TGCAGCGGTGCTGGGGGGGCCGAGACCCAGTACTTC. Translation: CSGAGGAETQYF.

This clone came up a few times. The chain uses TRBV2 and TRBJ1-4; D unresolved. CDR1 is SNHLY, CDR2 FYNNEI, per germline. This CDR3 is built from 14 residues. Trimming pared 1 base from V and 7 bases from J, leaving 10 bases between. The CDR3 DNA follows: TGTGCCAGCAGTGAAGGGCGGCCGGCTGAAAAACTGTTTTTT. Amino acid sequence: CASSEGRPAEKLFF.

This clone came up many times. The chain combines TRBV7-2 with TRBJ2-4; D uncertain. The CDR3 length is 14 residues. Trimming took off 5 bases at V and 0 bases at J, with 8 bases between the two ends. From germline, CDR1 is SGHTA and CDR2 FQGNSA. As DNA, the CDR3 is TGTGCCAGCAGCGCACACAGAGCCAAAAACATTCAGTACTTC. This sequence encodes CASSAHRAKNIQYF.

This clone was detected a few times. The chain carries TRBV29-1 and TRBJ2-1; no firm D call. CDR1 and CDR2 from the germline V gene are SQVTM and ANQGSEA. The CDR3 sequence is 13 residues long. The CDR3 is CSSSADTYNEQFF. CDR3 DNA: TGCTCATCCAGTGCGGATACCTACAATGAGCAGTTCTTC.

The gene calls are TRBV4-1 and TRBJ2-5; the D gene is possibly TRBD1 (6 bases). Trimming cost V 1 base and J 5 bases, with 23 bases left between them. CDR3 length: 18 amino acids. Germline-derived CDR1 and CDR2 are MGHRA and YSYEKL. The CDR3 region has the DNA TGCGCCAGCAGCCAAGGAGGAAAGCTACAGGGTCGGTGGGAGACCCAGTACTTC. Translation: CASSQGGKLQGRWETQYF.

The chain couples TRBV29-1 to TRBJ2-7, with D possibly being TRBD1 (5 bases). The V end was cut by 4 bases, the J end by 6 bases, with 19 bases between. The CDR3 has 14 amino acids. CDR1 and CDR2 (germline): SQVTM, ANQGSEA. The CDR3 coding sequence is TGCAGCGTTGGGTACGATGGTGTAGGGGCCGAGCAGTACTTC. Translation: CSVGYDGVGAEQYF.

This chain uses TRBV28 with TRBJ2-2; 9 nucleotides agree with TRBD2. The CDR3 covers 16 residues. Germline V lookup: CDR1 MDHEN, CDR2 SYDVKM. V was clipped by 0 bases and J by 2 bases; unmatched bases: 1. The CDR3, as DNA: TGTGCCAGCAGTTTATGGCTAGCGGGAAACACCGGGGAGCTGTTTTTT. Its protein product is CASSLWLAGNTGELFF.

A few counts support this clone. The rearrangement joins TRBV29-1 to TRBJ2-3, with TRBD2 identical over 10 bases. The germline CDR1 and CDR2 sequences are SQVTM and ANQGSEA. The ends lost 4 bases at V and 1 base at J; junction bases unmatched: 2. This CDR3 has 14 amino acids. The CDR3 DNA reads TGCAGCGTTGGGACTAGCGGACGCACAGATACGCAGTATTTT. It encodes CSVGTSGRTDTQYF.

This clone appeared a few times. The CDR3 sequence: CASRTGGMYVNEQFF. The CDR3 nucleotides are TGTGCCAGCAGAACAGGGGGGATGTATGTAAATGAGCAGTTCTTC. This chain joins TRBV6-5 and TRBJ2-1; TRBD1 agrees at 8 bases. The germline gives CDR1 MNHEY, CDR2 SVGAGI. Trimming removed 6 bases from V and 7 bases from J; junction bases left unmatched: 11. The CDR3 spans 15 residues.

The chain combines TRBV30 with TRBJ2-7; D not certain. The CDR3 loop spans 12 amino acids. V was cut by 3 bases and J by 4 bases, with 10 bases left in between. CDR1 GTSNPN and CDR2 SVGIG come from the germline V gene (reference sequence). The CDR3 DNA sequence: TGTGCCTGGAGCGGCAGAAAATACGAGCAGTACTTC. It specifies CAWSGRKYEQYF.